This passage covers 19 T cell receptor beta chains from one sample sequenced in a study of blood T cell repertoires in COVID-19. The method was immunoSEQ multiplex PCR; TCRdb's version includes in-frame clones alone and lacks a portion of them. The data contain roughly 350,000 clones, roughly 89% of them singletons. The sequenced sample was peripheral blood. Source of these receptors: a woman aged 18-30 years who had recovered from COVID-19.

V and J are TRBV19 and TRBJ1-1; D might be TRBD1 (5 bases). The CDR3 length is 16 residues. Trimming removed 5 bases from V and 0 bases from J, with 16 bases in between. The germline V gene has CDR1 LNHDA and CDR2 SQIVND (reference sequence). Here the CDR3 reads CASSGVGGIVNTEAFF. The CDR3 DNA follows: TGTGCCAGTAGTGGAGTCGGGGGGATCGTGAACACTGAAGCTTTCTTT.

The chain has TRBV3-1 (or the pseudogene TRBV3-2) and TRBJ2-4; TRBD1 agrees at 7 bases. Per the germline V gene, CDR1 is LGHDT and CDR2 is YNNKEL (reference sequence). J was trimmed by 7 bases and V by 3 bases; bases with no gene match: 3. This CDR3 comprises 13 residues. This CDR3 reads CASSQDRYNIQYF. Written as DNA, the CDR3 is TGTGCCAGCAGCCAGGACAGGTACAACATTCAGTACTTC.

The J gene is TRBJ2-1, the V gene TRBV19; 7 bases are a match to TRBD2. From germline, CDR1 is LNHDA and CDR2 SQIVND (reference sequence). CDR3 size: 17 residues. Trimming took 3 bases from V and 1 from J; bases not matched to a gene: 9. DNA for the CDR3: TGTGCCAGTAGTATCAGAGAGCGGGACGCTTCCTACAATGAGCAGTTCTTC. This codes for CASSIRERDASYNEQFF.

The CDR3 protein is CASSLRSNQPQHF. Here the CDR3 DNA reads TGTGCCAGCAGCTTGCGGAGCAATCAGCCCCAGCATTTT. The genes are TRBV5-6 and TRBJ1-5, with D unclear. CDR1 is SGHDT and CDR2 is YYEEEE in the germline V gene. There are 13 residues in the CDR3. The V end lost 1 base, the J end lost 1 base, and 3 bases lay between the germline ends.

The chain joins TRBV10-1 to TRBJ2-1; TRBD1 matches at 8 bases. Germline V CDR1 and CDR2: WNHNN, SYGVQD (reference sequence). This CDR3 has 14 residues. Germline trimming cut 2 bases from V and 8 bases from J; bases unmatched to any gene: 5. The CDR3 DNA reads as TGCGCCAGCAGTGAGCAGGGGGCCTTGGATGAGCAGTTCTTC. Encoded protein: CASSEQGALDEQFF.

This rearrangement joins TRBV19 to TRBJ2-3; 7 bases match TRBD1. The germline CDR1 and CDR2 sequences are LNHDA and SQIVND (reference sequence). With 3 bases clipped from V and 4 bases from J, the junction kept 7 bases outside the gene matches. The CDR3 has 15 amino acids. This CDR3 reads CASSISEGAPDTQYF. DNA of the CDR3: TGTGCCAGTAGTATCTCTGAGGGGGCCCCAGATACGCAGTATTTT.

The V call is TRBV18, the J call TRBJ1-4; TRBD1 agrees at 9 bases. Germline values: CDR1 KGHSH, CDR2 LQKENI. The CDR3 has 16 residues. With V trimmed by 0 bases and J by 5 bases, 4 bases remained unmatched. The CDR3 is CASSPPPGTGNEKLFF. The CDR3 nucleotides are TGTGCCAGCTCACCACCCCCTGGGACAGGGAATGAAAAACTGTTTTTT.

This clone has more than one count but fewer than ten. This chain uses TRBV29-1 with TRBJ2-1; D remains ambiguous. Germline V gene data show CDR1 as SQVTM and CDR2 as ANQGSEA. Trimming took 8 bases from V and 7 from J, leaving 12 bases between them. The length of the CDR3 is 11 residues. The CDR3: CSKSEANEQFF. The DNA of the CDR3 is TGCAGCAAAAGTGAGGCGAATGAGCAGTTCTTC.

This chain joins TRBV7-6 and TRBJ1-1, with 8 bases lining up with TRBD1. V was clipped by 3 bases and J by 2 bases; unmatched bases: 5. Germline V gene data show CDR1 as SGHVS and CDR2 as FNYEAQ. The CDR3 is made up of 15 amino acids. CDR3 DNA: TGTGCCAGCAGCTTGACAGGGGACCACAACACTGAAGCTTTCTTT. As protein: CASSLTGDHNTEAFF.

The chain is built from TRBV6-6 and TRBJ1-2, with 7 bases that match TRBD1. The CDR3 totals 14 residues. Germline trimming cut 5 bases from V and 8 bases from J; bases unmatched to any gene: 11. Germline V CDR1 and CDR2: MNHNY, SVGAGI (reference sequence). As DNA, the CDR3 is TGTGCCAGCAGTCAGGAGACAGGGCCCCGAGGCTACACCTTC. Residues: CASSQETGPRGYTF.

This clone has just one count. The chain carries TRBV9 and TRBJ2-3; D is unclear. Germline CDR1 reads SGDLS; CDR2 reads YYNGEE. The CDR3 length is 13 residues. Trimming shortened V by 4 bases and J by 2 bases, and 8 bases separated the two germline ends. The DNA for the CDR3 is TGTGCCAGCAGCCCGGCGGACACAGATACGCAGTATTTT. It translates to CASSPADTDTQYF.

This chain joins TRBV6-1 and TRBJ2-7; 11 nucleotides agree with TRBD2. The V and J ends lost 3 bases and 4 bases, in that order; junction bases with no gene match: 5. The germline gives CDR1 MNHNS, CDR2 SASEGT. The CDR3 is 15 amino acids. CDR3 region: CASSEGLADIYEQYV. The CDR3 DNA reads as TGTGCCAGCAGTGAGGGACTAGCGGATATTTACGAGCAGTACGTC.

The chain joins TRBV7-8 to TRBJ2-1; 11 bases are shared with TRBD2. CDR3 length: 16 residues. Germline CDR1 SGHVS, CDR2 FQNEAQ. The junction had 2 bases not matched to a gene; V was cut back by 4 bases and J by 0 bases. In DNA form, the CDR3 reads TGTGCCAGCAGCTCACTAGCGGGGGACTCCTACAATGAGCAGTTCTTC. Translated, it gives CASSSLAGDSYNEQFF.

The genes are TRBV7-9 and TRBJ1-2; D might be TRBD1 (6 bases). Per the germline V gene, CDR1 is SEHNR and CDR2 is FQNEAQ (reference sequence). Trimming stripped 4 bases from V and 7 bases from J, with 16 bases between. The CDR3 is 14 amino acids. The CDR3 nucleotides read TGTGCCAGCAGCTCTTTCAGGGGAGGGGCTGGCTACACCTTC. Its translation: CASSSFRGGAGYTF.

The chain recombines TRBV4-1 with TRBJ1-6, with D maybe TRBD1 (5 bases). V lost 2 bases to trimming and J lost 8 bases, with 22 bases between them. Germline V gene lookup returns CDR1 MGHRA and CDR2 YSYEKL. The length of the CDR3 is 18 residues. Written as DNA, the CDR3 is TGCGCCAGCAGCCAAACCGCCCCCGGGGGTTTTCTTGATTCACCCCTCCACTTT. Protein product: CASSQTAPGGFLDSPLHF.

The V and J genes are TRBV6-2 or TRBV6-3 and TRBJ2-7; TRBD1 matches at 10 bases. V dropped 2 bases and J dropped 11; count of bases not matched to a gene: 9. The CDR3 is 14 amino acids. CDR1 is MNHEY and CDR2 is SVGEGT in the germline V gene. For the CDR3, the DNA is TGTGCCAGCAGTTACGATGGGACAGGGGTTCTGGAGTACGTC. Its translation: CASSYDGTGVLEYV.

The V and J genes are TRBV27 and TRBJ2-2, with TRBD2 matching over 9 bases. V gave up 2 bases and J gave up 8 bases; unmatched junction bases: 0. The CDR3 is made up of 13 amino acids. CDR1 is MNHEY, CDR2 SMNVEV, per germline (reference sequence). CDR3 sequence: CASSLAGGGELFF. The CDR3 bases are TGTGCCAGCAGTTTAGCGGGAGGGGGGGAGCTGTTTTTT.

The V and J genes are TRBV27 and TRBJ1-1; D ambiguous. The germline V gene encodes CDR1 MNHEY and CDR2 SMNVEV (reference sequence). The V gene lost 9 bases and the J gene lost 0 bases, with 17 bases spanning the gap. This CDR3 comprises 15 residues. DNA for the CDR3: TGTGCCAGTAGGTTTGCAGGAAACATGAACACTGAAGCTTTCTTT. Its translation is CASRFAGNMNTEAFF.

The J gene is TRBJ2-5, the V gene TRBV6-1; D may be TRBD1 (6 bases). Germline assignment: CDR1 MNHNS and CDR2 SASEGT. This CDR3 has 16 amino acids. Between the trimmed V and J ends, which lost 0 bases and 3 bases, there was a span of 14 bases. The CDR3 region is CASSEAVGRGEETQYF. CDR3 coding DNA: TGTGCCAGCAGTGAAGCGGTAGGCAGGGGCGAAGAGACCCAGTACTTC.